This TCR beta chain was identified in a study of lymphopenia after photon versus proton radiotherapy. TCRdb keeps only in-frame clones here, not all; method: immunoSEQ multiplex PCR. There are approximately 53,000 clones in the sample; more than 85% occur only once, and roughly 18% lies in the top ten. Germline V gene data show CDR1 as SGDLS and CDR2 as YYNGEE. V was trimmed by 6 bases and J by 3 bases, leaving 9 bases between them. The CDR3 extends over 13 amino acids. The source is a woman aged 40 to 50 with cholangiocarcinoma. The source material was peripheral blood, sampled from a patient treated with photon-based radiotherapy. This sequence joins TRBV9 and TRBJ2-2; perhaps TRBD1 as D (5 bases). The CDR3 DNA is TGTGCCAGCAACGACAGACACACCGGGGAGCTGTTTTTT. This translates into CASNDRHTGELFF. Looking up the rest from reference TRBV9 and TRBJ2-2 gives the full variable domain: DSGVTQTPKHLITATGQRVTLRCSPRSGDLSVYWYQQSLDQGLQFLIQYYNGEERAKGNILERFSAQQFPDLHSELNLSSLELGDSALYFCASNDRHTGELFFGEGSRLTVL.